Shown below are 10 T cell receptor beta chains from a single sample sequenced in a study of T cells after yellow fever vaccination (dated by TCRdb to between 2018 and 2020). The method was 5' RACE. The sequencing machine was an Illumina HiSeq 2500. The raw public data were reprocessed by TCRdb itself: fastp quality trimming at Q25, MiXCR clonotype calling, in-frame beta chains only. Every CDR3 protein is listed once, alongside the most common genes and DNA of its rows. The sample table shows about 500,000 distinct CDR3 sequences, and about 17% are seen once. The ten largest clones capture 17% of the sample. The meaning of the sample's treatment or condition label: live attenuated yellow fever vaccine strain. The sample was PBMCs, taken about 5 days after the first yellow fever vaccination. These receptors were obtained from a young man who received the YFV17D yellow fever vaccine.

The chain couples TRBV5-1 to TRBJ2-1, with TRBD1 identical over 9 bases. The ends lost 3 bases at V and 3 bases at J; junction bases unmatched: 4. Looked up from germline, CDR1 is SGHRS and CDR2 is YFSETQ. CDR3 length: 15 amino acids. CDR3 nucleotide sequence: TGCGCCAGCAGCTACCGGGACAGGGTCTACAATGAGCAGTTCTTC. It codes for CASSYRDRVYNEQFF.

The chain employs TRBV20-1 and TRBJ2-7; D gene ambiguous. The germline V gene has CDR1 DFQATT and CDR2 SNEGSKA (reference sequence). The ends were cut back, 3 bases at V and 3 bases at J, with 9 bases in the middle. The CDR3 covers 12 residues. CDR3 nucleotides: TGCAGTGCTAGGGCCACTTACTACGAGCAGTACTTC. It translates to CSARATYYEQYF.

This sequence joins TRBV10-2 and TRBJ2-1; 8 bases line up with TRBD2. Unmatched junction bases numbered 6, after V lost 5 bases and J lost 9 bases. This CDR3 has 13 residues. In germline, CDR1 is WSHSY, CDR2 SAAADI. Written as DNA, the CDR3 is TGCGCCAGCAGTAGGCGGGGGGCGGGTGAGCAGTTCTTC. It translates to CASSRRGAGEQFF.

CDR3 sequence (DNA): TGCGCCAGCAGCTTAGGGACCTCGGGTGGCGCGATCTATGGCTACACCTTC. This codes for CASSLGTSGGAIYGYTF. The rearrangement joins TRBV5-1 to TRBJ1-2; D is perhaps TRBD1 (5 bases). The CDR3 runs 17 residues. Between the trimmed V and J ends, which lost 2 bases and 4 bases, there was a span of 21 bases. CDR1 SGHRS and CDR2 YFSETQ come from the germline V gene.

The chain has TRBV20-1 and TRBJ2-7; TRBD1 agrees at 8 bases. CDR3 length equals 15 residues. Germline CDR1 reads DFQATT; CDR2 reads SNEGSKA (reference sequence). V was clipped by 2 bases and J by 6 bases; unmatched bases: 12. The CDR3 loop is CSARMAARGLSEQYV. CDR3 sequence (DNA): TGCAGTGCTAGAATGGCGGCCAGGGGGCTTTCCGAGCAGTACGTC.

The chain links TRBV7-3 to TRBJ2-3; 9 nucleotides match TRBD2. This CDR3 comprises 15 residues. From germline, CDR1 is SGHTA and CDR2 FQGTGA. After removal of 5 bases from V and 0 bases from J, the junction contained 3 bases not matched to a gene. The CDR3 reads CASSPSGVSTDTQYF. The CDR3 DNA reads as TGTGCCAGCAGCCCTAGCGGGGTGAGCACAGATACGCAGTATTTT.

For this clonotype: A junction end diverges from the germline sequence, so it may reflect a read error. The CDR3: CAIRVWTGPRDLFF. CDR3 bases: TGTGCCATCAGAGTATGGACAGGTCCCCGCGATTTGTTCTTC. The rearrangement links TRBV10-3 to TRBJ2-7, with TRBD1 matching 7 bases. There are 14 residues in the CDR3. CDR1 is ENHRY and CDR2 is SYGVKD in the germline V gene.

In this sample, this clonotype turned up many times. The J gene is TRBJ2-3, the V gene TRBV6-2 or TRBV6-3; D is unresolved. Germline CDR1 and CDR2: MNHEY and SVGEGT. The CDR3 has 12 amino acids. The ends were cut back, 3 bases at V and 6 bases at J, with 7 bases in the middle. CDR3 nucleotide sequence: TGTGCCAGCAGTTATATCCACGATACGCAGTATTTT. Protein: CASSYIHDTQYF.

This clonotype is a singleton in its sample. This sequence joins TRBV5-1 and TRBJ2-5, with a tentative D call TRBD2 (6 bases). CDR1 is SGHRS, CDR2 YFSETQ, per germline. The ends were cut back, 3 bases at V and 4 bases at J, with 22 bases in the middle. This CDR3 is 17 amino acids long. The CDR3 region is CASSSDPPGVSGETQYF. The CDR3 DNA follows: TGCGCCAGCAGCTCGGATCCCCCGGGGGTCTCAGGAGAGACCCAGTACTTC.

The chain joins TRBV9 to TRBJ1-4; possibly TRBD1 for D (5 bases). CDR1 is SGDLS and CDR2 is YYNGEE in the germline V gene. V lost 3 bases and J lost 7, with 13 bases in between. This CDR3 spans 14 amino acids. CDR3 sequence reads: CASSAQGSGEKLFF. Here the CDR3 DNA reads TGTGCCAGCAGCGCTCAGGGCAGTGGTGAAAAACTGTTTTTT.